One and the same sample provided the 13 T cell receptor beta chains below, sequenced in a study of response to subunit inactivated influenza vaccine. In TCRdb, the RT-PCR reads were re-called with MiXCR into one record per CDR3 protein. Among over 800,000 distinct CDR3 sequences, over 20% were seen once, and the ten largest hold 10%. The sample consisted of PBMCs from blood, taken roughly 5 days after vaccination. Receptors were obtained from a man aged 50 to 60 who received an inactivated influenza vaccine.

This sequence joins TRBV28 and TRBJ2-7, with D tentatively TRBD2 (6 bases). Germline values: CDR1 MDHEN, CDR2 SYDVKM. The CDR3 covers 13 residues. The V end was cut by 6 bases, the J end by 6 bases, with 15 bases between. This chain's CDR3 is CASRGGENGEQYF. CDR3 DNA: TGTGCCAGCAGAGGAGGGGAAAACGGCGAGCAGTACTTC.

This chain joins TRBV6-2 or TRBV6-3 and TRBJ1-5; tentative D call: TRBD1 (5 bases). V dropped 8 bases and J dropped 7 bases, with 21 bases sitting between them. Germline loops: CDR1 MNHEY, CDR2 SVGEGT. This CDR3 spans 15 amino acids. The CDR3 DNA follows: TGTGCCAGCCATGGAAGGGACCCTCTAACCCAGCCCCAGCATTTT. Translation: CASHGRDPLTQPQHF.

The chain joins TRBV7-2 to TRBJ1-4; the D is unclear. Trimming shortened V by 0 bases and J by 7 bases, and 12 bases separated the two germline ends. Germline V gene data show CDR1 as SGHTA and CDR2 as FQGNSA. This CDR3 comprises 15 residues. CDR3 amino acids: CASSLALGPVEKLFF. DNA for the CDR3: TGTGCCAGCAGCTTAGCTCTCGGTCCAGTTGAAAAACTGTTTTTT. Full variable domain (missing parts from reference TRBV7-2 and TRBJ1-4): GAGVSQSPSNKVTEKGKDVELRCDPISGHTALYWYRQSLGQGLEFLIYFQGNSAPDKSGLPSDRFSAERTGGSVSTLTIQRTQQEDSAVYLCASSLALGPVEKLFFGSGTQLSVL.

The rearrangement joins TRBV6-5 to TRBJ2-7, with TRBD1 identical over 10 bases. The V segment lost 4 bases and the J segment 5 bases; nucleotides outside the gene matches: 5. Per germline, CDR1 MNHEY and CDR2 SVGAGI. CDR3 length: 14 amino acids. This CDR3 reads CASSSAGTGDEQYF. DNA for the CDR3: TGTGCCAGCAGTTCCGCCGGGACAGGGGACGAGCAGTACTTC.

V is TRBV7-9 and J is TRBJ2-1; TRBD2 matches 14 bases. V shed 6 bases and J 8 bases; nucleotides not matched to a gene: 9. The CDR3 runs to 16 residues. Germline V lookup: CDR1 SEHNR, CDR2 FQNEAQ (reference sequence). CDR3 sequence (DNA): TGTGCCAGCAGTCCTCCGGGACTAGCGGGAGTTGATGAGCAGTTCTTC. Translation: CASSPPGLAGVDEQFF.

J is TRBJ1-2 and V is TRBV2; D might be TRBD1 (5 bases). Between the trimmed V and J ends, which lost 2 bases and 2 bases, there was a span of 9 bases. This CDR3 has 14 amino acids. The germline V gene encodes CDR1 SNHLY and CDR2 FYNNEI. In nucleotides, the CDR3 is TGTGCCAGCAGTGAACAGGGTCGGAACTATGGCTACACCTTC. Its protein is CASSEQGRNYGYTF.

This clonotype was recorded at least ten times. The chain joins TRBV5-1 to TRBJ2-3; tentative D call: TRBD2 (5 bases). Germline V gene lookup returns CDR1 SGHRS and CDR2 YFSETQ. The CDR3 is 15 amino acids. V was shortened by 0 bases and J by 3 bases, with 11 bases between the two germline ends. CDR3 nucleotide sequence: TGCGCCAGCAGCTTGGTGGTCGGAGGTACAGATACGCAGTATTTT. Protein: CASSLVVGGTDTQYF. The variable domain in full, with the rest retrieved from reference TRBV5-1 and TRBJ2-3, is KAGVTQTPRYLIKTRGQQVTLSCSPISGHRSVSWYQQTPGQGLQFLFEYFSETQRNKGNFPGRFSGRQFSNSRSEMNVSTLELGDSALYLCASSLVVGGTDTQYFGPGTRLTVL.

The chain is built from TRBV6-2 or TRBV6-3 and TRBJ2-2; no firm D call. Germline values: CDR1 MNHEY, CDR2 SVGEGT. CDR3 length: 13 residues. V dropped 6 bases and J dropped 4 bases, with 9 bases sitting between them. CDR3 DNA: TGTGCCAGCAGCCGAACACTCACCGGGGAGCTGTTTTTT. Residues: CASSRTLTGELFF.

This clonotype was seen a few times. The chain employs TRBV20-1 and TRBJ2-7; TRBD2 might be the D (5 bases). Trimming left V 4 bases short and J 0 bases short, with 10 bases between. Germline CDR1 reads DFQATT; CDR2 reads SNEGSKA (reference sequence). CDR3 length: 13 amino acids. The CDR3 sequence is CSAIRGFSYEQYF. DNA of the CDR3: TGCAGTGCTATAAGAGGGTTCTCCTACGAGCAGTACTTC.

This clonotype appeared many times. The chain links TRBV4-3 to TRBJ2-3; 8 nucleotides agree with TRBD2. The CDR3 is 17 residues long. With V trimmed by 1 base and J by 3 bases, 9 bases remained unmatched. Germline loops: CDR1 LGHNA, CDR2 YSLEER. The CDR3 region is CASSQGTGIAGTDTQYF. In nucleotides, the CDR3 is TGCGCCAGCAGCCAAGGAACCGGGATAGCGGGGACAGATACGCAGTATTTT.

Many counts were recorded for this clonotype. V is TRBV6-2 or TRBV6-3 and J is TRBJ2-1, with 8 positions matching TRBD1. This CDR3 comprises 15 residues. Germline values: CDR1 MNHEY, CDR2 SVGEGT. Trimming took 5 bases from V and 4 from J; bases not matched to a gene: 7. This chain's CDR3 is CASSKYRGIYNEQFF. In DNA form, the CDR3 reads TGTGCCAGCAGTAAATACAGGGGGATATACAATGAGCAGTTCTTC.

This clonotype came up many times. The gene calls are TRBV10-3 and TRBJ2-3; 11 bases are a match to TRBD2. From germline, CDR1 is ENHRY and CDR2 SYGVKD. The CDR3 covers 19 residues. V was clipped by 2 bases and J by 2 bases; unmatched bases: 12. The CDR3 here is CAISEPVTTSGDPTDTQYF. In nucleotides, the CDR3 is TGTGCCATCAGTGAGCCCGTAACGACTAGCGGGGACCCCACAGATACGCAGTATTTT.

The chain recombines TRBV2 with TRBJ2-3, with TRBD2 as a possible D gene (5 bases). Germline V gene sequence: CDR1 SNHLY, CDR2 FYNNEI. V lost 3 bases and J 0 bases, leaving 10 bases between the germline ends. CDR3 length equals 15 residues. The CDR3 is CASSETTPSTDTQYF. The CDR3 bases are TGTGCCAGCAGTGAGACTACCCCTAGCACAGATACGCAGTATTTT.